Listed below are T cell receptor beta chains from one sample, sequenced in a study of cytomegalovirus exposure and HLA in healthy donors. Sequenced by immunoSEQ multiplex PCR; TCRdb stores in-frame clones only, minus some. This table has about 130,000 clones, around 72% appearing once. Material: PBMCs. The receptors were gathered from a woman aged 35 to 49 in good health and CMV-seronegative. Both conserved end residues are part of each CDR3. A D gene is named only where the DNA matches it firmly. Part of the rows lack a size; the others show once, few, many or a class for expanded clones.

v_call: TRBV15; j_call: TRBJ2-3; clone_size: NA; d_call: TRBD2; cdr3_aa: CATSRDRGAGSTDTQYF; cdr3_nt: TGTGCCACCAGCAGAGATAGGGGAGCGGGATCCACAGATACGCAGTATTTT
v_call: TRBV28; j_call: TRBJ1-3; clone_size: NA; d_call: TRBD1; cdr3_aa: CASSAGGFGNTIYF; cdr3_nt: TGTGCCAGCAGTGCAGGGGGCTTTGGAAACACCATATATTTT
v_call: TRBV9; j_call: TRBJ2-5; clone_size: few; d_call: NA; cdr3_aa: CASSVGRGAGQAQYF; cdr3_nt: TGTGCCAGCAGCGTAGGGAGGGGGGCCGGACAGGCCCAGTACTTC
v_call: TRBV6-6; j_call: TRBJ2-2; clone_size: NA; d_call: NA; cdr3_aa: CASSLKNTGELFF; cdr3_nt: TGTGCCAGCAGTTTAAAGAACACCGGGGAGCTGTTTTTT
v_call: TRBV30; j_call: TRBJ2-1; clone_size: NA; d_call: NA; cdr3_aa: CAWSVLNLDVEQFF; cdr3_nt: TGTGCCTGGAGTGTCCTTAACCTAGATGTTGAGCAGTTCTTC
v_call: TRBV5-1; j_call: TRBJ2-1; clone_size: once; d_call: TRBD2; cdr3_aa: CASSLLERELVNEQFF; cdr3_nt: TGCGCCAGCAGCTTGCTCGAGCGGGAGTTGGTCAATGAGCAGTTCTTC
v_call: TRBV5-1; j_call: TRBJ2-1; clone_size: NA; d_call: TRBD2; cdr3_aa: CASSFTSGVNNEQFF; cdr3_nt: TGCGCCAGCAGCTTTACTAGCGGAGTTAACAATGAGCAGTTCTTC
v_call: TRBV18; j_call: TRBJ2-7; clone_size: NA; d_call: NA; cdr3_aa: CASSPNPREQYF; cdr3_nt: TGTGCCAGCTCACCCAACCCTCGCGAGCAGTACTTC
v_call: TRBV6-1; j_call: TRBJ1-1; clone_size: once; d_call: TRBD1; cdr3_aa: CASSEEIAYWTGSNTEAFF; cdr3_nt: TGTGCCAGCAGTGAAGAGATCGCTTATTGGACAGGGAGTAACACTGAAGCTTTCTTT
v_call: TRBV10-3; j_call: TRBJ1-6; clone_size: NA; d_call: TRBD1; cdr3_aa: CAISESSGTGDSPLHF; cdr3_nt: TGTGCCATCAGTGAGAGTTCCGGGACAGGGGATTCACCCCTCCACTTT
v_call: TRBV5-1; j_call: TRBJ2-7; clone_size: NA; d_call: TRBD1; cdr3_aa: CASSADPGQVFYEQYF; cdr3_nt: TGCGCCAGCAGCGCCGACCCGGGACAGGTATTCTACGAGCAGTACTTC
v_call: TRBV27; j_call: TRBJ2-5; clone_size: once; d_call: TRBD1; cdr3_aa: CASSDRGGMGETQYF; cdr3_nt: TGTGCCAGCAGTGACAGGGGAGGAATGGGAGAGACCCAGTACTTC
v_call: TRBV15; j_call: TRBJ2-2; clone_size: NA; d_call: TRBD1; cdr3_aa: CATSRETGAAGELFF; cdr3_nt: TGTGCCACCAGCAGAGAGACAGGGGCAGCCGGGGAGCTGTTTTTT
v_call: TRBV7-2; j_call: TRBJ2-2; clone_size: NA; d_call: TRBD1; cdr3_aa: CASSSRQGGNTGELFF; cdr3_nt: TGTGCCAGCAGCAGCAGACAGGGGGGAAACACCGGGGAGCTGTTTTTT
v_call: TRBV6-1; j_call: TRBJ2-7; clone_size: NA; d_call: TRBD2; cdr3_aa: CASSEVVRAGVVEGSSYEQYF; cdr3_nt: TGTGCCAGCAGTGAAGTGGTTAGGGCGGGAGTAGTCGAAGGAAGCTCCTACGAGCAGTACTTC
v_call: TRBV6-5; j_call: TRBJ2-7; clone_size: NA; d_call: NA; cdr3_aa: CASSYFAGSYEQYF; cdr3_nt: TGTGCCAGCAGTTACTTTGCGGGCTCCTACGAGCAGTACTTC
v_call: TRBV28; j_call: TRBJ2-7; clone_size: few; d_call: TRBD1; cdr3_aa: CASSSIGQGYEQYF; cdr3_nt: TGTGCCAGCAGTTCGATTGGACAGGGCTACGAGCAGTACTTC
v_call: TRBV6-5; j_call: TRBJ1-2; clone_size: NA; d_call: NA; cdr3_aa: CASSSQPRDYGYTF; cdr3_nt: TGTGCCAGCAGTTCTCAGCCCAGGGACTATGGCTACACCTTC
v_call: TRBV27; j_call: TRBJ2-7; clone_size: few; d_call: NA; cdr3_aa: CASSLGNEQYF; cdr3_nt: TGTGCCAGCAGTTTAGGCAACGAGCAGTACTTC
v_call: TRBV27; j_call: TRBJ2-3; clone_size: NA; d_call: NA; cdr3_aa: CASSSQPSTDTQYF; cdr3_nt: TGTGCCAGCAGTTCACAGCCTAGCACAGATACGCAGTATTTT
v_call: TRBV29-1; j_call: TRBJ2-7; clone_size: few; d_call: NA; cdr3_aa: CSAAASREQYF; cdr3_nt: TGCAGCGCCGCCGCGTCGCGCGAGCAGTACTTC
v_call: TRBV12-5; j_call: TRBJ2-5; clone_size: NA; d_call: NA; cdr3_aa: CASAWTEETQYF; cdr3_nt: TGTGCTAGTGCCTGGACAGAAGAGACCCAGTACTTC
v_call: TRBV18; j_call: TRBJ2-1; clone_size: NA; d_call: TRBD2; cdr3_aa: CASSRRTRREGRDEQFF; cdr3_nt: TGTGCCAGCTCTCGCCGTACGCGGCGGGAGGGCCGCGATGAGCAGTTCTTC
v_call: TRBV9; j_call: TRBJ2-7; clone_size: NA; d_call: NA; cdr3_aa: CASSIRQGGSEQYF; cdr3_nt: TGTGCCAGCAGCATCCGCCAGGGGGGCAGCGAGCAGTACTTC
v_call: TRBV6-1; j_call: TRBJ2-2; clone_size: few; d_call: TRBD2; cdr3_aa: CASSPMAGAGELFF; cdr3_nt: TGTGCCAGCAGTCCAATGGCGGGAGCGGGGGAGCTGTTTTTT
v_call: TRBV5-6; j_call: TRBJ2-7; clone_size: few; d_call: TRBD1; cdr3_aa: CASSFRTGAYEQYF; cdr3_nt: TGTGCCAGCAGCTTCCGGACAGGAGCCTACGAGCAGTACTTC
v_call: TRBV5-4; j_call: TRBJ1-4; clone_size: NA; d_call: NA; cdr3_aa: CASSLDLVGEKLFF; cdr3_nt: TGTGCCAGCAGCTTGGACCTAGTCGGCGAAAAACTGTTTTTT
v_call: TRBV19; j_call: TRBJ2-3; clone_size: NA; d_call: TRBD2; cdr3_aa: CASGRDWVTDTQYF; cdr3_nt: TGTGCCAGTGGGAGGGACTGGGTCACAGATACGCAGTATTTT
v_call: TRBV28; j_call: TRBJ1-2; clone_size: NA; d_call: NA; cdr3_aa: CASKQGIYGYTF; cdr3_nt: TGTGCCAGCAAGCAGGGAATTTATGGCTACACCTTC
v_call: TRBV5-1; j_call: TRBJ1-1; clone_size: NA; d_call: TRBD1; cdr3_aa: CASSALTGGRTEAFF; cdr3_nt: TGCGCCAGCAGCGCACTGACAGGGGGCCGTACTGAAGCTTTCTTT
v_call: TRBV2; j_call: TRBJ1-5; clone_size: NA; d_call: NA; cdr3_aa: CASSEASNQPQHF; cdr3_nt: TGTGCCAGCAGTGAAGCCTCCAATCAGCCCCAGCATTTT
v_call: TRBV5-1; j_call: TRBJ1-1; clone_size: NA; d_call: NA; cdr3_aa: CASSPPGGGMNTEAFF; cdr3_nt: TGCGCCAGCAGCCCACCCGGGGGAGGAATGAACACTGAAGCTTTCTTT
v_call: TRBV9; j_call: TRBJ1-2; clone_size: NA; d_call: NA; cdr3_aa: CASSTLSGDSLYGYTF; cdr3_nt: TGTGCCAGCAGCACCCTATCTGGAGACTCATTATATGGCTACACCTTC
v_call: TRBV6-1; j_call: TRBJ1-5; clone_size: NA; d_call: NA; cdr3_aa: CASSGGGNQPQHF; cdr3_nt: TGTGCCAGCAGTGGGGGGGGAAATCAGCCCCAGCATTTT
v_call: TRBV7-9; j_call: TRBJ2-1; clone_size: NA; d_call: NA; cdr3_aa: CASSLAGGHNEQFF; cdr3_nt: TGTGCCAGCAGCTTAGCGGGGGGGCACAATGAGCAGTTCTTC
v_call: TRBV27; j_call: TRBJ2-7; clone_size: NA; d_call: NA; cdr3_aa: CASSVGRGEQYF; cdr3_nt: TGTGCCAGCAGCGTTGGGCGGGGCGAGCAGTACTTC
v_call: TRBV6-1; j_call: TRBJ1-5; clone_size: NA; d_call: TRBD1; cdr3_aa: CASGTGGGQPQHF; cdr3_nt: TGTGCCAGCGGTACAGGGGGAGGCCAGCCCCAGCATTTT
v_call: TRBV2; j_call: TRBJ2-5; clone_size: NA; d_call: TRBD2; cdr3_aa: CARSGAGGLETQYF; cdr3_nt: TGTGCCAGATCGGGAGCGGGGGGGCTCGAGACCCAGTACTTC
v_call: TRBV28; j_call: TRBJ2-7; clone_size: NA; d_call: TRBD1; cdr3_aa: CASSLSRDSEQYF; cdr3_nt: TGTGCCAGCAGTTTATCCCGGGACAGCGAGCAGTACTTC
v_call: TRBV28; j_call: TRBJ1-6; clone_size: NA; d_call: TRBD1; cdr3_aa: CASSDRVGGNSPLHF; cdr3_nt: TGTGCCAGCAGCGACAGGGTCGGAGGTAATTCACCCCTCCACTTT
v_call: TRBV15; j_call: TRBJ2-3; clone_size: few; d_call: NA; cdr3_aa: CATSAEGVSTDTQYF; cdr3_nt: TGTGCCACCAGCGCCGAGGGGGTCAGCACAGATACGCAGTATTTT
v_call: TRBV27; j_call: TRBJ2-7; clone_size: NA; d_call: NA; cdr3_aa: CASRPLAFPYEQYF; cdr3_nt: TGTGCCAGCAGGCCCCTCGCGTTTCCCTACGAGCAGTACTTC
v_call: TRBV9; j_call: TRBJ2-3; clone_size: NA; d_call: NA; cdr3_aa: CASNLLPEGTDTQYF; cdr3_nt: TGTGCCAGCAACCTCCTCCCTGAGGGCACAGATACGCAGTATTTT
v_call: TRBV28; j_call: TRBJ2-7; clone_size: NA; d_call: NA; cdr3_aa: CAVTPPVAEGYEQYF; cdr3_nt: TGTGCCGTCACTCCACCGGTAGCGGAAGGCTACGAGCAGTACTTC
v_call: TRBV29-1; j_call: TRBJ2-3; clone_size: few; d_call: TRBD2; cdr3_aa: CSVRTSGSTDTQYF; cdr3_nt: TGCAGCGTGCGGACTAGCGGCAGCACAGATACGCAGTATTTT
v_call: TRBV6-1; j_call: TRBJ1-2; clone_size: NA; d_call: NA; cdr3_aa: CATGKEGYYGYTF; cdr3_nt: TGTGCCACCGGAAAGGAGGGGTACTATGGCTACACCTTC
v_call: TRBV7-3; j_call: TRBJ2-1; clone_size: NA; d_call: TRBD2; cdr3_aa: CASSARGGGYNEQFF; cdr3_nt: TGTGCCAGCAGCGCGCGGGGCGGGGGCTACAATGAGCAGTTCTTC
v_call: TRBV9; j_call: TRBJ2-5; clone_size: once; d_call: TRBD1; cdr3_aa: CASSVGQGGEETQYF; cdr3_nt: TGTGCCAGCAGCGTCGGCCAAGGGGGCGAGGAGACCCAGTACTTC
v_call: TRBV7-3; j_call: TRBJ2-5; clone_size: few; d_call: TRBD2; cdr3_aa: CASRLGLADQETQYF; cdr3_nt: TGTGCCAGCAGGTTAGGGCTAGCGGACCAAGAGACCCAGTACTTC
v_call: TRBV18; j_call: TRBJ2-7; clone_size: NA; d_call: NA; cdr3_aa: CASSPQRESYEQYF; cdr3_nt: TGTGCCAGCTCACCACAAAGGGAGTCCTACGAGCAGTACTTC